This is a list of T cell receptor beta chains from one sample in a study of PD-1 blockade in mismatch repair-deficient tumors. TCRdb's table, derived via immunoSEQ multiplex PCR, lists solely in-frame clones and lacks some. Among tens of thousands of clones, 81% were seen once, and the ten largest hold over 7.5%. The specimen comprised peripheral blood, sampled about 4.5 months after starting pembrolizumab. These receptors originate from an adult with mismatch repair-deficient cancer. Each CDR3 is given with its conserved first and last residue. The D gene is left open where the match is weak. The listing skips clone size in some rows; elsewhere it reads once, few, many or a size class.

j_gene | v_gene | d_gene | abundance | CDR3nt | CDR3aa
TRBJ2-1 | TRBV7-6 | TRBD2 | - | TGTGCCAGCAGCTCAATTTCGGGACTAGCGGCTTACAATGAGCAGTTCTTC | CASSSISGLAAYNEQFF
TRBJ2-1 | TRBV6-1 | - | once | TGTGCCAGCACAACTAGCTCCTACAATGAGCAGTTCTTC | CASTTSSYNEQFF
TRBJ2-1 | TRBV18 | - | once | TGTGCCAGCTCACCCGGCGGGCAGGCTGGCTACAATGAGCAGTTCTTC | CASSPGGQAGYNEQFF
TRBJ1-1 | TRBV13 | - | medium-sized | TGTGCCAGCAGCCAACAGGAATGGCACGTGAACACTGAAGCTTTCTTT | CASSQQEWHVNTEAFF
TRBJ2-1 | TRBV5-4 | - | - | TGTGCCAGCAGCTTGAAACAGGGTTTTGTGAATGAGCAGTTCTTC | CASSLKQGFVNEQFF
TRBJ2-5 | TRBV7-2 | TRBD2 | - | TGTGCCAGCAGCTTAAGGACTAGCGGGTTTCAAGAGACCCAGTACTTC | CASSLRTSGFQETQYF
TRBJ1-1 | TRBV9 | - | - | TGTGCCAGCAGCGTAGGCCCCAACACTGAAGCTTTCTTT | CASSVGPNTEAFF
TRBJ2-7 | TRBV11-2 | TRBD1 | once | TGTGCCAGCAGCTTAGTCCGGGACAGACACTACGAGCAGTACTTC | CASSLVRDRHYEQYF
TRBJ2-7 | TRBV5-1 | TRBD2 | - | TGCGCCAGCAGCTTGGTTGGTAGCGGGAGAGCCCCCTACGAGCAGTACTTC | CASSLVGSGRAPYEQYF
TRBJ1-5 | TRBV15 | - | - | TGTGCCACCAGCAGAGATCCCCCTGGGGCGAGGTACCAGCCCCAGCATTTT | CATSRDPPGARYQPQHF
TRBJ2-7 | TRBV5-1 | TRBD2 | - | TGCGCCAGCAGCTTGGTGTTAGCGGGAGGGCCCAGCTCCGAGCAGTACTTC | CASSLVLAGGPSSEQYF
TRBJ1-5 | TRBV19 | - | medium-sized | TGTGCCAGTAGTATAGGCCCGACGGGGAATCAGCCCCAGCATTTT | CASSIGPTGNQPQHF
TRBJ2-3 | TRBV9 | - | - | TGTGCCAGCAGCGTGCAGGACGATACGCAGTATTTT | CASSVQDDTQYF
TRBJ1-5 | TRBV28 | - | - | TGTGCCAGCAGTTTAGTAATTGGGCAGCCCCAGCATTTT | CASSLVIGQPQHF
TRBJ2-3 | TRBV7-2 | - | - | TGTGCCAGCAGCCGGGCGGGACCCCGCACAGATACGCAGTATTTT | CASSRAGPRTDTQYF
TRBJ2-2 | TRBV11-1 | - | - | TGTGCCAGCAGCTCAAACCCGAACACCGGGGAGCTGTTTTTT | CASSSNPNTGELFF
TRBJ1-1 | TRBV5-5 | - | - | TGTGCCAGCAGTAAGCTCGAGGGGAATACTGAAGCTTTCTTT | CASSKLEGNTEAFF
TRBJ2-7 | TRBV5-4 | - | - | TGTGCCAGCAGCTCAGATCCGGACACGAGCTCCTACGAGCAGTACTTC | CASSSDPDTSSYEQYF
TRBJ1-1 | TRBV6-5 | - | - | TGTGCCAGCAGGGGCAGGGTTTTGAACACTGAAGCTTTCTTT | CASRGRVLNTEAFF
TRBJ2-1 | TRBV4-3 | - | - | TGCGCCAGCAGCCAAGAAACAGGGTTCTACAATGAGCAGTTCTTC | CASSQETGFYNEQFF
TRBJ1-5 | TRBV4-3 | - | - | TGCGCCAGCAGCCAAGGAGGCAGGAAAGGCGGTGATCAGCCCCAGCATTTT | CASSQGGRKGGDQPQHF
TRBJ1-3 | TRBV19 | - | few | TGTGCCAGTAGTATCGGACAGAGCTCTGGAAACACCATATATTTT | CASSIGQSSGNTIYF
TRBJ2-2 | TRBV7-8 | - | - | TGTGCCAGCAGCCCGTACCCAAACACCGGGGAGCTGTTTTTT | CASSPYPNTGELFF
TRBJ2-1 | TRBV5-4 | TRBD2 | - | TGTGCCAGCAGCTTGAATCGTCTAGCGGGAGTTGGTAATGAGCAGTTCTTC | CASSLNRLAGVGNEQFF
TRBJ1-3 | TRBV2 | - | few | TGTGCCAGCAGTGCACAGGCGTTCTCTGGAAACACCATATATTTT | CASSAQAFSGNTIYF
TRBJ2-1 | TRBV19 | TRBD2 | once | TGTGCCAGTAGAGAACTAGCGGGAAAATACAATGAGCAGTTCTTC | CASRELAGKYNEQFF
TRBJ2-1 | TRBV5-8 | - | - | TGTGCCAGTCCCCCCGGGGCCCCATATATCTCCTACAATGAGCAGTTCTTC | CASPPGAPYISYNEQFF
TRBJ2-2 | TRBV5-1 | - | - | TGCGCCAGCAAGCCGCGAGATGCCGGGGAGCTGTTTTTT | CASKPRDAGELFF
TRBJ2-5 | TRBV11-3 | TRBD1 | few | TGTGCCAGCAGCTTGGGGGGGACAGGGGTTTCGGAGACCCAGTACTTC | CASSLGGTGVSETQYF
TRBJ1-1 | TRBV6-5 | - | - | TGTGCCAGCAGCCGAGGCAGGAACACTGAAGCTTTCTTT | CASSRGRNTEAFF
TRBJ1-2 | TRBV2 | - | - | TGTGCCAGCAGTTCCAGGGTGTCTTGGGATGGCTACACCTTC | CASSSRVSWDGYTF
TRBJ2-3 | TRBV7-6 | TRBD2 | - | TGTGCCAGCAGCTTGAAAACTAGCGGGAGGACGGGGGATACGCAGTATTTT | CASSLKTSGRTGDTQYF
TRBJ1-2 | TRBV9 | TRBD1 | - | TGTGCCAGCAGCCCAGGACAGGGGGAGTATGGCTACACCTTC | CASSPGQGEYGYTF
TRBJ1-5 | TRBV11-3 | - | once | TGTGCCAGCAGCTTATCCGGGCCAAGCAATCAGCCCCAGCATTTT | CASSLSGPSNQPQHF
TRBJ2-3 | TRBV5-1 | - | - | TGCGCCAGCAGCTTGGTTGAAAGCACAGATACGCAGTATTTT | CASSLVESTDTQYF
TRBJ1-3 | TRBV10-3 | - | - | TGTGCCATCATCCACCTGAGCTCTGGAAACACCATATATTTT | CAIIHLSSGNTIYF
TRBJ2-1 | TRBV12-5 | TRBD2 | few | TGTGCTAGTTGGACTAGCGGGACCACTGAGCAGTTCTTC | CASWTSGTTEQFF
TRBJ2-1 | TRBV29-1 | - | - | TGCAGCGTCCACCTTGGGCGCGAAGGGGGGAATGAGCAGTTCTTC | CSVHLGREGGNEQFF
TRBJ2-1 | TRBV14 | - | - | TGTGCCAGCAGCCGCATGAGCTCCTACAATGAGCAGTTCTTC | CASSRMSSYNEQFF
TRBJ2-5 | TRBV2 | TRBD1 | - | TGTGCCAGCAGTGGTCGGGACAGGGGAGAAGAGACCCAGTACTTC | CASSGRDRGEETQYF
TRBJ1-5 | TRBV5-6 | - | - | TGTGCCAGCAGCTTGGCAGGGAATCAGCCCCAGCATTTT | CASSLAGNQPQHF
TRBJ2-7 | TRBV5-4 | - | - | TGTGCCAGCAGTCTCCTCGCCGGGACTCTAAACGAGCAGTACTTC | CASSLLAGTLNEQYF
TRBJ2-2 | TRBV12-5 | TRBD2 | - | TGTGCTAGTGGTTTGACTAGCGGGATAGTGGGCACCGGGGAGCTGTTTTTT | CASGLTSGIVGTGELFF